This T cell receptor (beta chain) was profiled in a study of regulatory T cells in long-lasting Graves disease. Assembly of TCR beta libraries relied on iRepertoire HTBI primers together with Arm-PCR of CDR3 regions. TCRdb re-called the multiplex PCR reads through MiXCR, storing one row per CDR3 protein. The data contain about 470,000 distinct CDR3 sequences, 20% to 25% of them singletons. This clonotype was observed many times. Looked up from germline, CDR1 is SGHKS and CDR2 is YYEKEE (reference sequence). The CDR3 is 17 residues long. V trimming: 5 bases; J trimming: 5 bases; junction bases outside the gene matches: 13. Time point here: persistent/refractory GD, antithyroid drugs over 5 years with positive TRAb. Following extraction of RNA from PBMCs, that RNA was used to make the TCR library.

The receptor comes from a female donor with Graves disease. This specimen was peripheral blood mononuclear cells (PBMCs), taken when the disease was refractory, from a patient treated with antithyroid drugs. The chain employs TRBV5-5 and TRBJ2-5, with TRBD2 identical over 12 bases. The CDR3: CASSSRPLAGGPETQYF. The CDR3 DNA reads TGTGCCAGCAGTTCGAGGCCCCTAGCGGGAGGGCCGGAGACCCAGTACTTC.